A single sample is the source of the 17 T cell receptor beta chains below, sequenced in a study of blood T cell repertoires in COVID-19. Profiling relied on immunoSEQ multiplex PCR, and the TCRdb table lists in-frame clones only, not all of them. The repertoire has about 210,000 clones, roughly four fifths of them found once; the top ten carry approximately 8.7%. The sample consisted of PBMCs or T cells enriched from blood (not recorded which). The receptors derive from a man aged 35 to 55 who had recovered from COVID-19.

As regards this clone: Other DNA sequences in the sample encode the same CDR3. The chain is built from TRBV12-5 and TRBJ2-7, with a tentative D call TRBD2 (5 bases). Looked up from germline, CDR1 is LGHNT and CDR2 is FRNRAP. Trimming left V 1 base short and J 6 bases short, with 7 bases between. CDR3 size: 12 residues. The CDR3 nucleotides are TGTGCTAGTGGTTTGGCACGGGGCGAGCAGTACTTC. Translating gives CASGLARGEQYF.

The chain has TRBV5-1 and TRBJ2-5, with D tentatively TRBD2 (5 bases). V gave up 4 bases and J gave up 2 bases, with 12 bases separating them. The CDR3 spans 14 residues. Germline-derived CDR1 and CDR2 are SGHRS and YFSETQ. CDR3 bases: TGCGCCAGCAGCGTGGGTTGGGAGCAAGAGACCCAGTACTTC. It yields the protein CASSVGWEQETQYF.

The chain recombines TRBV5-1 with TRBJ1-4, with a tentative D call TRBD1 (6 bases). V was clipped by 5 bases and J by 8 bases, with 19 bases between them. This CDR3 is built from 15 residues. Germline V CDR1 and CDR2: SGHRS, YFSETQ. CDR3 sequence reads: CASSPGTGRVEKLFF. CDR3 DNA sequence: TGCGCCAGCAGTCCAGGCACAGGGCGGGTCGAAAAACTGTTTTTT.

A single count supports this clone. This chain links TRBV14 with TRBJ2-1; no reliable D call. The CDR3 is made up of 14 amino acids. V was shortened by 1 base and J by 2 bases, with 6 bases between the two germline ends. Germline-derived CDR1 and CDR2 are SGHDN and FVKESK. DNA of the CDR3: TGTGCCAGCAGCCAAGGACAACCCTACAATGAGCAGTTCTTC. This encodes CASSQGQPYNEQFF.

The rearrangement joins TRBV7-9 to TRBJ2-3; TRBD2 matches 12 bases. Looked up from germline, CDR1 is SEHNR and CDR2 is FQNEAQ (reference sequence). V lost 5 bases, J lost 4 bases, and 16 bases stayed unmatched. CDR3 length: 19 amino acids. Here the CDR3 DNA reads TGTGCCAGCAGCAAACTAGCGGGGGGTAACTCACGACGCTCAGATACGCAGTATTTT. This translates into CASSKLAGGNSRRSDTQYF.

The CDR3 DNA reads TGTGCCAGCAGCCCCCGGGCGGGTTCCTACGAGCAGTACTTC. Its translation: CASSPRAGSYEQYF. The chain combines TRBV9 with TRBJ2-7; D may be TRBD2 (5 bases). The CDR3 consists of 14 residues. The germline V gene encodes CDR1 SGDLS and CDR2 YYNGEE. Trimming pared 4 bases from V and 1 base from J, leaving 12 bases between.

The CDR3 DNA follows: TGTGCCAGCAGCCTGAGACTAGCAGCTAGCACAGATACGCAGTATTTT. Its protein is CASSLRLAASTDTQYF. The chain employs TRBV9 and TRBJ2-3; 7 bases are a match to TRBD2. CDR1 is SGDLS and CDR2 is YYNGEE in the germline V gene. V lost 4 bases and J lost 0; bases outside the gene matches: 8. There are 16 residues in the CDR3.

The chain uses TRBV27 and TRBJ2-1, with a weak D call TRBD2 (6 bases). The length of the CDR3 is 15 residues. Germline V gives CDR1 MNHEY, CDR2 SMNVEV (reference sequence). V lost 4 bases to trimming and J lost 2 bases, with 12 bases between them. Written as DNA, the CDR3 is TGTGCCAGCAGTTCGAGCGGGTTACCCTACAATGAGCAGTTCTTC. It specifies CASSSSGLPYNEQFF.

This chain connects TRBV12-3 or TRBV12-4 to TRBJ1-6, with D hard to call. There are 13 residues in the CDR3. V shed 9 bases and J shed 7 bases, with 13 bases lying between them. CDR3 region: CASRAGLNSPLHF. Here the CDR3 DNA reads TGTGCCAGTCGGGCGGGGTTGAATTCACCCCTCCACTTT.

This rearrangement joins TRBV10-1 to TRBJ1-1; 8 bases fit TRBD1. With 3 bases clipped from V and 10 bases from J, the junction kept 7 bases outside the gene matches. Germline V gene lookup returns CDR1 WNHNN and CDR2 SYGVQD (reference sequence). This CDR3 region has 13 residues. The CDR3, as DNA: TGCGCCAGCAGTGAAGCAATGGACAGGGCAGCTTTCTTT. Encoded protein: CASSEAMDRAAFF.

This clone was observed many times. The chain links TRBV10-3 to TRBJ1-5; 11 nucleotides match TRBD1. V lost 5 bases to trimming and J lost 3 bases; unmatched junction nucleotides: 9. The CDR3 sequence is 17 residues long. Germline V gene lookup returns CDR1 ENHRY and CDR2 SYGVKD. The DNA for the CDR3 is TGTGCCATCAGTCCCTCCGGGACAGGGGGACTCAATCAGCCCCAGCATTTT. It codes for CAISPSGTGGLNQPQHF.

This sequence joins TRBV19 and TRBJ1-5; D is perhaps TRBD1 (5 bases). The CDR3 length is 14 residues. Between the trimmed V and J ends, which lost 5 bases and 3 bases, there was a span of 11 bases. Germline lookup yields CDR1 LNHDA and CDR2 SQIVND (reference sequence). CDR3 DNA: TGTGCCAGTAGTTCCGACAGATACAATCAGCCCCAGCATTTT. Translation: CASSSDRYNQPQHF.

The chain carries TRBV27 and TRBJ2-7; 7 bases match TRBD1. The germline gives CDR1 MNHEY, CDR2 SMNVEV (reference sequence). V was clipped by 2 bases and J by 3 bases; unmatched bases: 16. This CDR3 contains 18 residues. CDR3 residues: CASSLHIPTGTENYEQYF. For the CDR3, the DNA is TGTGCCAGCAGTTTACACATCCCGACGGGGACAGAAAACTACGAGCAGTACTTC.

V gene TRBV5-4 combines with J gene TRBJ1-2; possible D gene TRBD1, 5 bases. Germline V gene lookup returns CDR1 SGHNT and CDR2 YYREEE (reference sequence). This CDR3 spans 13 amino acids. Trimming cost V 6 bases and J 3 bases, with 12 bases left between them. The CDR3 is CASTETGYYGYTF. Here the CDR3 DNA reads TGTGCCAGCACTGAAACAGGTTACTATGGCTACACCTTC.

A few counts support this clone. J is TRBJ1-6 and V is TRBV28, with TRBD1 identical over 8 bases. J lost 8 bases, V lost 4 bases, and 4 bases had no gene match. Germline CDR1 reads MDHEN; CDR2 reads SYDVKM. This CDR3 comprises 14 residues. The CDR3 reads CASSSGQEYSPLHF. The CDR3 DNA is TGTGCCAGCAGTTCGGGACAGGAATATTCACCCCTCCACTTT.

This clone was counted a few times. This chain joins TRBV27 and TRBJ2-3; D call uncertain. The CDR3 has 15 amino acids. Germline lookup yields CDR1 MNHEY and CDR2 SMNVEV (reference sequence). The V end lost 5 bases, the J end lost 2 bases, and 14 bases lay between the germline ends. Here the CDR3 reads CASSPRSTYTDTQYF. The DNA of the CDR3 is TGTGCCAGCAGTCCTCGGAGCACTTACACAGATACGCAGTATTTT.

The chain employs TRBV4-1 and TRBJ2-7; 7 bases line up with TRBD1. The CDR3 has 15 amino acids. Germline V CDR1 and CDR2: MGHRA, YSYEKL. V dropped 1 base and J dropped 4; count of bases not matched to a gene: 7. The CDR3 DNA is TGCGCCAGCAGCCAAGTTCAAGGGGGCACGTACGAGCAGTACTTC. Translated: CASSQVQGGTYEQYF.